The 24 T cell receptor beta chains below were found in one sample sequenced in a study of blood T cell repertoires in COVID-19. Assay used: immunoSEQ multiplex PCR; TCRdb lists only in-frame clones, some missing. Here the sample spans approximately 63,000 clones, around nine tenths being singletons. The sample was peripheral blood. These receptors were taken from an elderly woman with active COVID-19.

CDR3: CASSPRLAGGPRADTQYF. The CDR3 coding sequence is TGTGCCAGCAGCCCGAGACTAGCGGGGGGCCCCAGGGCAGATACGCAGTATTTT. V usage is TRBV7-6 and J usage is TRBJ2-3, with 13 bases fitting TRBD2. The germline gives CDR1 SGHVS, CDR2 FNYEAQ. The CDR3 covers 18 residues. V trimming: 5 bases; J trimming: 4 bases; junction bases outside the gene matches: 12.

This sequence joins TRBV7-8 and TRBJ2-5; TRBD2 matches at 7 bases. Germline V CDR1 and CDR2: SGHVS, FQNEAQ. The CDR3 extends over 13 amino acids. V gave up 5 bases and J gave up 4 bases; unmatched junction bases: 4. CDR3 loop: CASSPGLVETQYF. The DNA for the CDR3 is TGTGCCAGCAGCCCTGGACTAGTAGAGACCCAGTACTTC.

The CDR3 sequence: CASSWASGGQETQYF. The CDR3 DNA follows: TGTGCCAGCAGCTGGGCTAGCGGGGGTCAGGAGACCCAGTACTTC. This chain joins TRBV7-3 and TRBJ2-5, with TRBD2 matching 10 bases. Germline trimming cut 4 bases from V and 5 bases from J; bases unmatched to any gene: 7. This CDR3 spans 15 amino acids. The germline CDR1 and CDR2 sequences are SGHTA and FQGTGA. Variable domain in full (rest from reference TRBV7-3 and TRBJ2-5): GAGVSQTPSNKVTEKGKYVELRCDPISGHTALYWYRQSLGQGPEFLIYFQGTGAADDSGLPNDRFFAVRPEGSVSTLKIQRTERGDSAVYLCASSWASGGQETQYFGPGTRLLVL.

The V and J genes are TRBV4-2 and TRBJ2-3, with 8 bases matching TRBD2. CDR3 size: 16 residues. Germline CDR1 and CDR2: LGHNA and YNFKEQ. Unmatched junction bases numbered 4, after V lost 1 base and J lost 1 base. The CDR3 DNA reads TGTGCCAGCAGCCAAGCCGGGGGGGCGCGCACAGATACGCAGTATTTT. It yields the protein CASSQAGGARTDTQYF.

This chain uses TRBV12-3 or TRBV12-4 with TRBJ1-2; D ambiguous. Trimming took off 3 bases at V and 6 bases at J, with 8 bases between the two ends. The CDR3 spans 12 residues. CDR3 DNA sequence: TGTGCCAGCAGTTTCTCGGGGAATGGCTACACCTTC. It encodes CASSFSGNGYTF.

Here the CDR3 DNA reads TGTGCCAGCAGACCCCAGGGGGGAGATGAAAAACTGTTTTTT. Translated: CASRPQGGDEKLFF. The V gene is TRBV28, the J gene TRBJ1-4, with 7 bases that match TRBD1. The V gene's germline CDR1 is MDHEN and CDR2 SYDVKM. The CDR3 totals 14 residues. Germline trimming cut 6 bases from V and 6 bases from J; bases unmatched to any gene: 7.

V and J are TRBV4-1 and TRBJ2-2; 11 nucleotides agree with TRBD2. The CDR3 length is 15 residues. V lost 4 bases and J lost 4; bases outside the gene matches: 2. The germline V gene has CDR1 MGHRA and CDR2 YSYEKL. The CDR3 DNA is TGCGCCAGCAGCCCACTAGCGGGGGTCACCGGGGAGCTGTTTTTT. It yields the protein CASSPLAGVTGELFF.

There are a few counts of this clone. This chain links TRBV28 with TRBJ2-7, with 9 bases matching TRBD1. The CDR3 sequence is 15 residues long. Trimming cost V 6 bases and J 2 bases; bases outside gene matches: 8. CDR1 is MDHEN and CDR2 is SYDVKM in the germline V gene. CDR3: CASSAPGQGPYEQYF. CDR3 sequence (DNA): TGTGCCAGCAGCGCTCCGGGACAGGGACCCTACGAGCAGTACTTC.

The genes are TRBV6-1 and TRBJ2-7; D gene unclear. This CDR3 is built from 13 residues. The germline V and J ends were trimmed by 0 bases and 3 bases, with 6 bases remaining between them. Germline CDR1 reads MNHNS; CDR2 reads SASEGT. CDR3 protein: CASSEALFYEQYF. The DNA for the CDR3 is TGTGCCAGCAGTGAAGCCCTTTTCTACGAGCAGTACTTC.

The chain links TRBV2 to TRBJ2-7; 7 bases line up with TRBD1. The V gene end was trimmed by 9 bases and the J gene end by 1 base; junction bases not matched to a gene: 6. The CDR3 spans 13 residues. Per germline, CDR1 SNHLY and CDR2 FYNNEI. For the CDR3, the DNA is TGTGCCAGGGGGACAGCCACTTCCTACGAGCAGTACTTC. Its protein product is CARGTATSYEQYF.

This chain connects TRBV9 to TRBJ2-1; D is possibly TRBD1 (6 bases). The CDR3 spans 15 residues. Trimming left V 4 bases short and J 2 bases short, with 13 bases between. Germline CDR1 and CDR2: SGDLS and YYNGEE. The CDR3 sequence is CASSPRGATYNEQFF. The CDR3 region has the DNA TGTGCCAGCAGCCCCAGGGGCGCGACCTACAATGAGCAGTTCTTC.

This clone was seen only a few times. The gene calls are TRBV28 and TRBJ1-6; D remains unclear. The germline V gene has CDR1 MDHEN and CDR2 SYDVKM. This CDR3 is 15 amino acids long. The V and J ends lost 5 bases and 5 bases respectively, with 13 bases between them. CDR3 nucleotides: TGTGCCAGCAGTCCGGAACAGTTAGATAATTCACCCCTCCACTTT. Protein product: CASSPEQLDNSPLHF.

This clone has more than one count but fewer than ten. The chain carries TRBV29-1 and TRBJ1-3; tentative D call: TRBD1 (6 bases). The CDR3 spans 13 residues. CDR1 SQVTM and CDR2 ANQGSEA come from the germline V gene. Trimming removed 7 bases at V and 0 bases at J, with 10 bases between. In DNA form, the CDR3 reads TGCAGCGCCGGACAGAGCTCTGGAAACACCATATATTTT. It specifies CSAGQSSGNTIYF. Supplemented by reference TRBV29-1 and TRBJ1-3, the full variable domain reads SAVISQKPSRDICQRGTSLTIQCQVDSQVTMMFWYRQQPGQSLTLIATANQGSEATYESGFVIDKFPISRPNLTFSTLTVSNMSPEDSSIYLCSAGQSSGNTIYFGEGSWLTVV.

The rearrangement joins TRBV14 to TRBJ2-5, with 10 bases lining up with TRBD2. CDR1 is SGHDN and CDR2 is FVKESK in the germline V gene. This CDR3 has 19 residues. The V and J ends lost 1 base and 2 bases, in that order; junction bases with no gene match: 13. DNA for the CDR3: TGTGCCAGCAGCCAAGCCCGGGGTCTAGCGGGGGATATTCAAGAGACCCAGTACTTC. Translation: CASSQARGLAGDIQETQYF.

V gene TRBV4-2 combines with J gene TRBJ2-1, with TRBD2 identical over 8 bases. V gave up 0 bases and J gave up 4 bases; unmatched junction bases: 5. CDR3 length: 16 amino acids. Germline CDR1 reads LGHNA; CDR2 reads YNFKEQ. The CDR3 DNA sequence: TGTGCCAGCAGCCAAGATCCGGGGGGGGGATACAATGAGCAGTTCTTC. It codes for CASSQDPGGGYNEQFF.

The chain recombines TRBV28 with TRBJ1-3, with TRBD1 identical over 8 bases. J lost 0 bases, V lost 3 bases, and 7 bases had no gene match. CDR3 length: 17 amino acids. Germline assignment: CDR1 MDHEN and CDR2 SYDVKM. The CDR3, as DNA: TGTGCCAGCAGTTTGGTGCAGGGGGCTGGCTCTGGAAACACCATATATTTT. This encodes CASSLVQGAGSGNTIYF.

The chain recombines TRBV7-2 with TRBJ2-7, with D possibly TRBD1 on 6 matching bases. Looked up from germline, CDR1 is SGHTA and CDR2 is FQGNSA. This CDR3 comprises 14 residues. Trimming cost V 4 bases and J 3 bases, with 13 bases left between them. The CDR3 nucleotides read TGTGCCAGCAGCTCACAGGGTTCCCTCTACGAGCAGTACTTC. Translated, it gives CASSSQGSLYEQYF.

Turning to this clone: A far larger clone lies a single base away; this is likely a read error. This rearrangement joins TRBV30 to TRBJ2-1; 10 bases match TRBD2. Germline CDR1 GTSNPN, CDR2 SVGIG (reference sequence). J gave up 7 bases and V 5 bases, and 14 bases lay outside the gene matches. The CDR3 is 16 residues long. CDR3 nucleotide sequence: TGTGCCTGGTGTGGAGCGGGGGGGCCGGTAGGTAATGAGCAGTTCTTC. Translation gives CAWCGAGGPVGNEQFF.

V usage is TRBV30 and J usage is TRBJ2-5; 7 positions agree with TRBD2. This CDR3 has 14 residues. V was clipped by 2 bases and J by 2 bases; unmatched bases: 5. Germline lookup yields CDR1 GTSNPN and CDR2 SVGIG (reference sequence). The CDR3 region is CAWSFWGGQETQYF. For the CDR3, the DNA is TGTGCCTGGAGTTTTTGGGGGGGGCAAGAGACCCAGTACTTC.

This rearrangement joins TRBV4-2 to TRBJ2-1; D may be TRBD2 (6 bases). The germline V and J ends were trimmed by 1 base and 3 bases, with 13 bases remaining between them. Germline CDR1 LGHNA, CDR2 YNFKEQ. The CDR3 has 16 residues. DNA for the CDR3: TGTGCCAGCAGCCAAGTCGGAACGGGGGACTACAATGAGCAGTTCTTC. Amino acid sequence: CASSQVGTGDYNEQFF.

This CDR3 reads CSVEGGTGYSTDTQYF. The CDR3 DNA sequence: TGCAGCGTTGAGGGTGGCACGGGTTATAGCACAGATACGCAGTATTTT. The chain carries TRBV29-1 and TRBJ2-3; D is uncertain. The V end was cut by 3 bases, the J end by 0 bases, with 16 bases between. The CDR3 has 16 amino acids. Germline lookup yields CDR1 SQVTM and CDR2 ANQGSEA.

This clone was recorded once. The chain recombines TRBV11-1 with TRBJ2-7, with D possibly being TRBD1 (6 bases). The CDR3 sequence is 14 residues long. V lost 3 bases and J 5 bases, leaving 14 bases between the germline ends. Germline loops: CDR1 SGHAT, CDR2 FQDESV (reference sequence). CDR3 region: CASSFASGADEQYF. The CDR3 DNA follows: TGTGCCAGCAGCTTTGCATCAGGGGCAGACGAGCAGTACTTC.

The chain uses TRBV6-6 and TRBJ1-2; 8 bases agree with TRBD1. Germline CDR1 MNHNY, CDR2 SVGAGI (reference sequence). The CDR3 totals 13 residues. V lost 6 bases and J lost 4; bases outside the gene matches: 4. The CDR3 reads CASSHGTGYGYTF. CDR3 nucleotide sequence: TGTGCCAGCAGCCACGGGACAGGCTATGGCTACACCTTC.

The chain is built from TRBV5-1 and TRBJ2-7, with a weak D call TRBD1 (6 bases). The CDR3 spans 14 residues. V was shortened by 0 bases and J by 5 bases, with 12 bases between the two germline ends. Germline CDR1 is SGHRS and CDR2 is YFSETQ. The CDR3 DNA sequence: TGCGCCAGCAGCTTGGTGGGGGCAGGGAACGAGCAGTACTTC. It is translated as CASSLVGAGNEQYF.